These 32 T cell receptor beta chains were all obtained from the same sample, sequenced in a study of blood T cell repertoires in COVID-19. The data were produced by immunoSEQ multiplex PCR, yet TCRdb's version contains in-frame clones alone and is incomplete. The table lists about 400,000 clones, roughly 90% of them singletons. What was sequenced was PBMCs or T cells enriched from blood (not recorded which). These receptors all stem from a woman in her 30s who had recovered from COVID-19.

This chain connects TRBV5-1 to TRBJ1-1; D perhaps matches TRBD1 (6 bases). The CDR3 length is 15 residues. From germline, CDR1 is SGHRS and CDR2 YFSETQ. V lost 2 bases and J 3 bases, leaving 14 bases between the germline ends. CDR3 loop: CASSLVPGTHTEAFF. For the CDR3, the DNA is TGCGCCAGCAGCTTAGTGCCAGGGACACACACTGAAGCTTTCTTT.

The J gene is TRBJ2-5, the V gene TRBV27, with a possible D match to TRBD2 (7 bases). The CDR3 is 17 residues long. Germline V gene lookup returns CDR1 MNHEY and CDR2 SMNVEV (reference sequence). Trimming cost V 5 bases and J 5 bases, with 24 bases left between them. As DNA, the CDR3 is TGTGCCAGCAGTACCCTTAGACTAGCTGGGGGCAGGGAGACCCAGTACTTC. Residues: CASSTLRLAGGRETQYF.

This rearrangement joins TRBV2 to TRBJ2-5; 11 nucleotides line up with TRBD2. The junction had 4 bases not matched to a gene; V was cut back by 7 bases and J by 3 bases. CDR1 is SNHLY and CDR2 is FYNNEI in the germline V gene. The CDR3 spans 14 residues. The CDR3 loop reads CASKVGLAEETQYF. As DNA, the CDR3 is TGTGCCAGCAAGGTGGGACTAGCGGAAGAGACCCAGTACTTC.

As to this clone: Other DNA sequences in this specimen translate into the identical CDR3. J is TRBJ2-7 and V is TRBV4-1; D perhaps matches TRBD2 (5 bases). Trimming removed 3 bases at V and 1 base at J, with 7 bases between. The length of the CDR3 is 13 residues. Per germline, CDR1 MGHRA and CDR2 YSYEKL. This chain's CDR3 is CASSQGDSYEQYF. The CDR3 bases are TGCGCCAGCAGCCAGGGAGATTCCTACGAGCAGTACTTC.

The chain uses TRBV7-8 and TRBJ2-3, with 16 bases matching TRBD2. V was clipped by 4 bases and J by 2 bases; unmatched bases: 9. Germline CDR1 is SGHVS and CDR2 is FQNEAQ. The CDR3 sequence is 19 residues long. CDR3 DNA: TGTGCCAGCAGCTCGCCGGGACTAGCGGGGGGGAGATTCACAGATACGCAGTATTTT. Amino acid sequence: CASSSPGLAGGRFTDTQYF.

A single count supports this clone. This chain links TRBV19 with TRBJ1-5; D not resolved. Per germline, CDR1 LNHDA and CDR2 SQIVND (reference sequence). The CDR3 sequence is 12 residues long. Trimming stripped 7 bases from V and 4 bases from J, with 8 bases between. CDR3 region: CASKFSNQPQHF. The DNA for the CDR3 is TGTGCCAGTAAATTCAGTAATCAGCCCCAGCATTTT.

The chain joins TRBV10-3 to TRBJ2-7, with D possibly being TRBD2 (6 bases). Germline-derived CDR1 and CDR2 are ENHRY and SYGVKD. Trimming pared 0 bases from V and 1 base from J, leaving 10 bases between. This CDR3 comprises 15 residues. CDR3 coding DNA: TGTGCCATCAGTGAGTCTAATAGCGGATCCTACGAGCAGTACTTC. It specifies CAISESNSGSYEQYF.

The J gene is TRBJ2-5, the V gene TRBV18; D is perhaps TRBD2 (6 bases). Trimming removed 5 bases at V and 8 bases at J, with 21 bases between. The CDR3 length is 15 residues. The germline gives CDR1 KGHSH, CDR2 LQKENI. The CDR3 DNA follows: TGTGCCAGCTCAGCAGGGACTCAGCGATTGGGTACCCAGTACTTC. It yields the protein CASSAGTQRLGTQYF.

The chain carries TRBV28 and TRBJ2-1; 8 positions match TRBD2. V lost 5 bases and J lost 2; bases outside the gene matches: 11. The CDR3 consists of 17 residues. CDR1 and CDR2 from the germline V gene are MDHEN and SYDVKM. CDR3 residues: CASSTPPPGGPYNEQFF. The CDR3, as DNA: TGTGCCAGCAGTACCCCCCCTCCGGGAGGGCCCTACAATGAGCAGTTCTTC.

The V call is TRBV6-6, the J call TRBJ1-5, with 9 positions matching TRBD1. Trimming took 5 bases from V and 3 from J; bases not matched to a gene: 8. CDR1 is MNHNY, CDR2 SVGAGI, per germline (reference sequence). This CDR3 spans 16 amino acids. The CDR3 DNA sequence: TGTGCCAGCAGTCCGTCATGGACAGGGGACAATCAGCCCCAGCATTTT. Protein: CASSPSWTGDNQPQHF.

The chain carries TRBV7-2 and TRBJ2-3; no clear D. Germline CDR1 SGHTA, CDR2 FQGNSA. CDR3 length: 15 residues. Trimming shortened V by 0 bases and J by 0 bases, and 7 bases separated the two germline ends. The CDR3 DNA is TGTGCCAGCAGCTTAGCGGCCAGAAGCACAGATACGCAGTATTTT. It yields the protein CASSLAARSTDTQYF.

The chain has TRBV7-9 and TRBJ2-7, with a tentative D call TRBD2 (6 bases). The CDR3 runs 16 residues. Germline-derived CDR1 and CDR2 are SEHNR and FQNEAQ (reference sequence). V dropped 5 bases and J dropped 3 bases, with 20 bases sitting between them. CDR3 sequence: CASSRAGGLEVYEQYF. For the CDR3, the DNA is TGTGCCAGCAGCAGAGCCGGGGGACTCGAAGTCTACGAGCAGTACTTC.

V is TRBV30 and J is TRBJ1-1, with 9 bases aligning to TRBD1. CDR3 size: 12 residues. Looked up from germline, CDR1 is GTSNPN and CDR2 is SVGIG (reference sequence). The J segment lost 8 bases and the V segment lost 1 base, leaving 2 bases of the junction unmatched. CDR3 coding DNA: TGTGCCTGGAGTGACGGGACAGGGGAAGCTTTCTTT. Translated, it gives CAWSDGTGEAFF.

To note about this clone: Germline and junction disagree at one end, which may indicate a read error. The chain couples TRBV18 to TRBJ2-1, with TRBD1 as a possible D gene (6 bases). The V gene's germline CDR1 is KGHSH and CDR2 LQKENI. CDR3 size: 11 residues. The CDR3 sequence: CASSPKQGLVF. The CDR3, as DNA: TGTGCCAGCTCACCGAAACAGGGCTTAGTCTTC.

The chain recombines TRBV7-2 with TRBJ1-1; 8 bases are shared with TRBD1. Germline assignment: CDR1 SGHTA and CDR2 FQGNSA. This CDR3 is built from 14 residues. V trimming: 3 bases; J trimming: 5 bases; junction bases outside the gene matches: 5. The chain's CDR3 is CASSFRTGSTEAFF. CDR3 DNA: TGTGCCAGCAGCTTTAGGACAGGGTCTACTGAAGCTTTCTTT.

This clone has only one observation. This chain joins TRBV2 and TRBJ2-7; tentatively, D is TRBD2 (6 bases). This CDR3 region has 13 residues. Trimming shortened V by 4 bases and J by 3 bases, and 10 bases separated the two germline ends. Germline CDR1 reads SNHLY; CDR2 reads FYNNEI. The chain's CDR3 is CASSASGYYEQYF. CDR3 in DNA: TGTGCCAGCAGTGCAAGCGGGTACTACGAGCAGTACTTC.

Turning to this clone: Other nucleotide sequences in the sample specify the same CDR3. The chain couples TRBV29-1 to TRBJ2-1, with D possibly matching TRBD1 (5 bases). The V gene's germline CDR1 is SQVTM and CDR2 ANQGSEA. Trimming stripped 5 bases from V and 1 base from J, with 6 bases between. The CDR3 covers 12 residues. For the CDR3, the DNA is TGCAGCGTTAGGGGATCCTACAATGAGCAGTTCTTC. Residues: CSVRGSYNEQFF.

CDR3 loop: CASSQVGSSYEQYF. The CDR3 nucleotides are TGTGCCAGCAGCCAGGTCGGGAGCTCCTACGAGCAGTACTTC. The chain uses TRBV14 and TRBJ2-7; D possibly corresponds to TRBD2 (6 bases). The V end was cut by 3 bases, the J end by 0 bases, with 9 bases between. This CDR3 comprises 14 residues. Germline V gene sequence: CDR1 SGHDN, CDR2 FVKESK.

The genes are TRBV7-9 and TRBJ1-4; D possibly corresponds to TRBD1 (5 bases). Looked up from germline, CDR1 is SEHNR and CDR2 is FQNEAQ (reference sequence). The CDR3 is 16 residues long. Trimming stripped 1 base from V and 3 bases from J, with 12 bases between. The CDR3 reads CASSLGPQGANEKLFF. The CDR3 DNA follows: TGTGCCAGCAGCTTAGGTCCCCAGGGTGCTAATGAAAAACTGTTTTTT. The complete variable domain, with remaining parts taken from reference TRBV7-9 and TRBJ1-4, reads DTGVSQNPRHKITKRGQNVTFRCDPISEHNRLYWYRQTLGQGPEFLTYFQNEAQLEKSRLLSDRFSAERPKGSFSTLEIQRTEQGDSAMYLCASSLGPQGANEKLFFGSGTQLSVL.

The CDR3 reads CAWRSRGTGGEQYF. DNA of the CDR3: TGTGCCTGGAGAAGCAGGGGGACTGGGGGGGAGCAGTACTTC. The V and J genes are TRBV30 and TRBJ2-7, with D perhaps matching TRBD1 (7 bases). V was shortened by 3 bases and J by 7 bases, with 19 bases between the two germline ends. This CDR3 comprises 14 residues. The V gene's germline CDR1 is GTSNPN and CDR2 SVGIG (reference sequence).

The rearrangement uses TRBV29-1 and TRBJ1-2, with 7 bases aligning to TRBD1. This CDR3 contains 12 residues. V was clipped by 6 bases and J by 3 bases; unmatched bases: 4. Germline V gene lookup returns CDR1 SQVTM and CDR2 ANQGSEA. CDR3 in amino acids: CSVWGQHYGYTF. Written as DNA, the CDR3 is TGCAGCGTCTGGGGACAGCACTATGGCTACACCTTC.

The chain couples TRBV19 to TRBJ2-2, with D maybe TRBD1 (6 bases). In germline, CDR1 is LNHDA, CDR2 SQIVND (reference sequence). This CDR3 is built from 16 residues. CDR3: CAKRSERGGRDGELFF. CDR3 in DNA: TGTGCTAAAAGGTCAGAGAGAGGGGGTAGGGACGGGGAGCTGTTTTTT.

V usage is TRBV23-1 and J usage is TRBJ2-1, with a weak D call TRBD1 (6 bases). TRBV23-1 is annotated as an ORF whose role is uncertain. The V and J ends lost 4 bases and 8 bases respectively, with 15 bases between them. There are 14 residues in the CDR3. The CDR3 loop reads CASSPQEGVHEQFF. CDR3 in DNA: TGCGCCAGCAGTCCTCAAGAGGGGGTCCATGAGCAGTTCTTC.

This clone turned up a few times. The chain links TRBV28 to TRBJ1-5, with 8 positions matching TRBD1. The junction had 4 bases not matched to a gene; V was cut back by 7 bases and J by 5 bases. Per the germline V gene, CDR1 is MDHEN and CDR2 is SYDVKM. This CDR3 has 13 residues. Here the CDR3 DNA reads TGTGCCAGCAAAACAGGGGGGTATCAGCCCCAGCATTTT. It encodes CASKTGGYQPQHF.

This clone was recorded once. The chain links TRBV7-2 to TRBJ1-2, with 9 positions matching TRBD1. The CDR3 runs to 16 residues. The V gene end was trimmed by 1 base and the J gene end by 4 bases; junction bases not matched to a gene: 7. CDR1 SGHTA and CDR2 FQGNSA come from the germline V gene. This CDR3 reads CASSLGGQGLVYGYTF. The DNA of the CDR3 is TGTGCCAGCAGCTTAGGGGGACAGGGATTGGTCTATGGCTACACCTTC.

This chain links TRBV11-3 with TRBJ2-2; 10 nucleotides agree with TRBD1. With 4 bases clipped from V and 6 bases from J, the junction kept 11 bases outside the gene matches. The CDR3 has 17 residues. Germline-derived CDR1 and CDR2 are SGHNT and YENEEA. The CDR3 loop is CASSSRAGTGDPGELFF. The CDR3 DNA sequence: TGTGCCAGCAGCTCTCGGGCCGGGACAGGGGACCCCGGGGAGCTGTTTTTT.

V usage is TRBV10-3 and J usage is TRBJ1-4, with 7 bases fitting TRBD1. The CDR3 totals 18 residues. The germline V gene has CDR1 ENHRY and CDR2 SYGVKD. Germline trimming cut 3 bases from V and 0 bases from J; bases unmatched to any gene: 10. CDR3 DNA sequence: TGTGCCATCAGTGACGAGGGGGCAGGAAGGGCAACTAATGAAAAACTGTTTTTT. It specifies CAISDEGAGRATNEKLFF.

This sequence joins TRBV20-1 and TRBJ2-1; TRBD2 matches 11 bases. CDR1 and CDR2 from the germline V gene are DFQATT and SNEGSKA (reference sequence). V lost 3 bases to trimming and J lost 8 bases; unmatched junction nucleotides: 6. The CDR3 length is 14 residues. CDR3 loop: CSASSGRAPDEQFF. DNA of the CDR3: TGCAGTGCTAGTAGCGGGAGGGCCCCGGATGAGCAGTTCTTC.

The chain employs TRBV10-3 and TRBJ1-1; D perhaps matches TRBD1 (5 bases). Germline assignment: CDR1 ENHRY and CDR2 SYGVKD. This CDR3 has 13 residues. Trimming stripped 3 bases from V and 7 bases from J, with 12 bases between. CDR3 region: CAISEGGVGEAFF. CDR3 in DNA: TGTGCCATCAGTGAAGGAGGGGTTGGTGAAGCTTTCTTT.

The genes are TRBV4-3 and TRBJ2-3; TRBD2 matches 8 bases. Per the germline V gene, CDR1 is LGHNA and CDR2 is YSLEER. After removal of 0 bases from V and 4 bases from J, the junction contained 9 bases not matched to a gene. The CDR3 has 17 residues. This CDR3 is CASSQDPAGGSPDTQYF. The CDR3, as DNA: TGCGCCAGCAGCCAAGATCCGGCGGGGGGATCGCCAGATACGCAGTATTTT.

The CDR3 region is CASSFGQDYEQYF. In DNA form, the CDR3 reads TGTGCCAGCAGCTTCGGCCAGGACTACGAGCAGTACTTC. This rearrangement joins TRBV7-6 to TRBJ2-7; D is unclear. Trimming removed 3 bases from V and 3 bases from J, with 9 bases in between. The CDR3 extends over 13 amino acids. Germline CDR1 reads SGHVS; CDR2 reads FNYEAQ. The full variable domain, in which reference TRBV7-6 and TRBJ2-7 provide the parts outside the CDR3, is GAGVSQSPRYKVTKRGQDVALRCDPISGHVSLYWYRQALGQGPEFLTYFNYEAQQDKSGLPNDRFSAERPEGSISTLTIQRTEQRDSAMYRCASSFGQDYEQYFGPGTRLTVT.

V is TRBV7-9 and J is TRBJ1-2; TRBD1 might be the D (5 bases). V was pared by 2 bases and J by 4 bases, with 11 bases between. The CDR3 is made up of 14 amino acids. The germline V gene has CDR1 SEHNR and CDR2 FQNEAQ (reference sequence). The CDR3 DNA reads TGTGCCAGCAGCTTAAGGGGCGCAAGCTATGGCTACACCTTC. Translated: CASSLRGASYGYTF.